Shown below are 7 T cell receptor beta chains from a single sample sequenced in a study of CD8 T cells in Susac syndrome. RNA amounts of about 0.5 to 1 ug underwent reverse transcription with random hexamers. TCRdb called the immunoSEQ multiplex PCR reads again in MiXCR, with one record for every CDR3 protein. This sample has more than 150,000 distinct CDR3 sequences, with approximately 94% found just once. Sequenced: CD4+ T cells from PBMCs. The receptors were gathered from a human donor with Susac syndrome.

The chain uses TRBV6-5 and TRBJ1-1; no clear D gene. Germline lookup yields CDR1 MNHEY and CDR2 SVGAGI. There are 13 residues in the CDR3. V was shortened by 0 bases and J by 1 base, with 3 bases between the two germline ends. The CDR3: CASSYSKNTEAFF. In DNA form, the CDR3 reads TGTGCCAGCAGTTACTCGAAGAACACTGAAGCTTTCTTT.

J is TRBJ1-4 and V is TRBV30; no clear D. Germline loops: CDR1 GTSNPN, CDR2 SVGIG (reference sequence). With 2 bases removed from V and 4 bases from J, the gap between germline ends came to 5 bases. The CDR3 covers 12 residues. The CDR3 loop is CAWSFGNEKLFF. The CDR3 coding sequence is TGTGCCTGGAGTTTCGGTAATGAAAAACTGTTTTTT.

The chain uses TRBV20-1 and TRBJ2-1; D is uncertain. CDR3 length equals 12 residues. The germline V gene has CDR1 DFQATT and CDR2 SNEGSKA (reference sequence). The V end was cut by 6 bases, the J end by 5 bases, with 11 bases between. Here the CDR3 DNA reads TGCAGTGCCGCTACGGATAACAATGAGCAGTTCTTC. Protein sequence: CSAATDNNEQFF.

The chain has TRBV4-1 and TRBJ1-5, with unresolved D. Per the germline V gene, CDR1 is MGHRA and CDR2 is YSYEKL. This CDR3 contains 18 residues. V was shortened by 0 bases and J by 0 bases, with 15 bases between the two germline ends. The CDR3 is CASSQDAHGGYSNQPQHF. The CDR3, as DNA: TGCGCCAGCAGCCAAGATGCCCATGGCGGCTATAGCAATCAGCCCCAGCATTTT.

The CDR3 loop is CASSPRAVVNQPQHF. CDR3 DNA: TGTGCCAGCAGCCCCCGCGCAGTTGTAAATCAGCCCCAGCATTTT. The J gene is TRBJ1-5, the V gene TRBV7-2; D gene ambiguous. The V end was cut by 5 bases, the J end by 4 bases, with 15 bases between. The length of the CDR3 is 15 residues. CDR1 is SGHTA and CDR2 is FQGNSA in the germline V gene.

The table lists this clonotype with a few counts. This chain's CDR3 is CASSLGGPYEQYF. DNA of the CDR3: TGTGCCAGCTCCCTAGGGGGCCCTTACGAGCAGTACTTC. This chain links TRBV7-9 with TRBJ2-7, with 7 nucleotides matching TRBD1. V lost 8 bases and J lost 4; bases outside the gene matches: 8. The CDR3 sequence is 13 residues long. The V gene's germline CDR1 is SEHNR and CDR2 FQNEAQ (reference sequence).

This clonotype has a single count. This chain uses TRBV14 with TRBJ2-5; possible D gene TRBD1, 5 bases. V was cut by 3 bases and J by 1 base, with 15 bases left in between. Germline lookup yields CDR1 SGHDN and CDR2 FVKESK. This CDR3 has 16 amino acids. The CDR3 DNA follows: TGTGCCAGCAGCCAGAGACAGCCTCAGGTCCAAGAGACCCAGTACTTC. Translated, it gives CASSQRQPQVQETQYF.